This section outlines one T cell receptor beta chain sequence together with its context. Its antigen is currently unknown. The sample is drawn from a study of vaccination effects on CD4 cells after COVID-19. Study-level information: Researchers obtained post-vaccine samples at a median of 72 days past the second dose.

Germline V CDR1 and CDR2: SGHRS, YFSETQ. There are 15 residues in the CDR3. V lost 4 bases, J lost 1 base, and 12 bases lay in between. The culture ran for approximately 11 days before CD4+ T cells were isolated. Vaccination of participants consisted of two doses of either the BNT162b2 or mRNA-1273 vaccine. Nucleocapsid antibody tests were negative, and the vaccine recipients had no prior SARS-CoV-2 infection. A half-medium replacement with IL-2 medium was carried out on days 3 and 7. This table comes from immunoSEQ multiplex PCR, and its TCRdb copy is limited to in-frame clones, with some not included. The sample lists under 55,000 clones; 65% to 80% were seen once.

This chain connects TRBV5-1 to TRBJ2-4; D remains unclear. This clonotype was obtained from a human donor who received a COVID-19 vaccine. Material: CD4+ T cells from PBMCs cultured without peptide, obtained after COVID-19 vaccination. The DNA of the CDR3 is TGCGCCAGCAGCCTCAACGATCCTGCCAAAAACATTCAGTACTTC. Translation: CASSLNDPAKNIQYF.